Listed here are 20 T cell receptor beta chains from one sample, sequenced in a study of shared clonotypes between healthy human individuals. Some clones are missing from TCRdb's copy, which holds only in-frame ones; the method was immunoSEQ multiplex PCR. This table has 980,000 or so clones, approximately 80% appearing once. The material sequenced was memory CD4+ T cells sorted from blood. Subset denoted: CD45RA-negative fraction. These receptor sequences come from a man aged 18 to 35 in good health.

This clone was picked up many times. The sample has other DNA sequences that encode this CDR3 too. The chain employs TRBV6-1 and TRBJ1-5; 8 nucleotides align to TRBD1. The junction had 1 base not matched to a gene; V was cut back by 3 bases and J by 6 bases. Looked up from germline, CDR1 is MNHNS and CDR2 is SASEGT. This CDR3 region has 13 residues. Here the CDR3 reads CASSEDRAQPQHF. Here the CDR3 DNA reads TGTGCCAGCAGTGAGGACAGGGCTCAGCCCCAGCATTTT.

This clone was counted at least ten times. The V call is TRBV27, the J call TRBJ2-7, with TRBD2 matching over 10 bases. V lost 3 bases, J lost 6 bases, and 8 bases stayed unmatched. The CDR3 runs 15 residues. Germline-derived CDR1 and CDR2 are MNHEY and SMNVEV (reference sequence). The CDR3 reads CASSLGLAGVSEQYF. CDR3 in DNA: TGTGCCAGCAGTTTGGGTCTAGCGGGAGTTAGCGAGCAGTACTTC.

CDR3 region: CASSQTGTGNSPLHF. The CDR3 DNA reads as TGTGCCAGCAGCCAAACCGGGACAGGGAATTCACCCCTCCACTTT. V is TRBV7-3 and J is TRBJ1-6; 9 nucleotides align to TRBD1. Germline CDR1 is SGHTA and CDR2 is FQGTGA. The CDR3 has 15 residues. Trimming at V came to 5 bases and at J to 7 bases, leaving 6 bases not matched to a gene. Full variable domain (rest looked up from reference TRBV7-3 and TRBJ1-6): GAGVSQTPSNKVTEKGKYVELRCDPISGHTALYWYRQSLGQGPEFLIYFQGTGAADDSGLPNDRFFAVRPEGSVSTLKIQRTERGDSAVYLCASSQTGTGNSPLHFGNGTRLTVT.

The chain combines TRBV13 with TRBJ2-7, with 12 bases identical to TRBD2. In germline, CDR1 is PRHDT, CDR2 FYEKMQ (reference sequence). This CDR3 is built from 15 residues. J was trimmed by 5 bases and V by 4 bases; bases with no gene match: 6. The CDR3 region has the DNA TGTGCCAGCAGCTCCAGGACTAGCGGGATCCACGAGCAGTACTTC. It codes for CASSSRTSGIHEQYF. Combining the CDR3 with reference TRBV13 and TRBJ2-7 gives the whole variable domain AAGVIQSPRHLIKEKRETATLKCYPIPRHDTVYWYQQGPGQDPQFLISFYEKMQSDKGSIPDRFSAQQFSDYHSELNMSSLELGDSALYFCASSSRTSGIHEQYFGPGTRLTVT.

This clone was counted only a few times. The chain carries TRBV6-1 and TRBJ1-6; perhaps TRBD1 as D (5 bases). The CDR3 is 15 amino acids. Germline assignment: CDR1 MNHNS and CDR2 SASEGT. V shed 6 bases and J shed 8 bases, with 17 bases lying between them. The CDR3 nucleotides read TGTGCCAGCAGCGGACGGGGACGGCCACATTCACCCCTCCACTTT. Protein product: CASSGRGRPHSPLHF.

This clone was seen only a few times. The rearrangement uses TRBV6-1 and TRBJ2-7, with 7 bases that match TRBD2. The CDR3 extends over 16 amino acids. The germline V gene encodes CDR1 MNHNS and CDR2 SASEGT. Losses at the gene ends were 2 bases for V and 4 bases for J; bases not matched to a gene: 11. The CDR3 here is CASSERGSASGYEQYF. The CDR3 DNA reads TGTGCCAGCAGTGAAAGAGGGTCGGCTAGCGGATACGAGCAGTACTTC.

The rearrangement uses TRBV19 and TRBJ2-2, with D perhaps matching TRBD2 (5 bases). Trimming pared 1 base from V and 8 bases from J, leaving 17 bases between. Per the germline V gene, CDR1 is LNHDA and CDR2 is SQIVND (reference sequence). This CDR3 is built from 16 residues. CDR3 in amino acids: CASSIVVITRAGELFF. In nucleotides, the CDR3 is TGTGCCAGTAGTATAGTGGTCATTACTAGAGCAGGGGAGCTGTTTTTT.

The chain carries TRBV14 and TRBJ2-1; TRBD2 matches 10 bases. This CDR3 has 16 residues. CDR1 and CDR2 from the germline V gene are SGHDN and FVKESK. Unmatched junction bases numbered 8, after V lost 1 base and J lost 8 bases. The CDR3 nucleotides read TGTGCCAGCAGCCAAGCTAACCTAGCGGGAGTAGATGAGCAGTTCTTC. This translates into CASSQANLAGVDEQFF.

V gene TRBV2 combines with J gene TRBJ2-1; 11 bases agree with TRBD1. V lost 6 bases, J lost 9 bases, and 10 bases stayed unmatched. Germline V lookup: CDR1 SNHLY, CDR2 FYNNEI. The CDR3 has 15 amino acids. CDR3 sequence (DNA): TGTGCCAGCAGGTTGGACAGGGGGCTGTGGGGTGAGCAGTTCTTC. Protein product: CASRLDRGLWGEQFF.

The rearrangement uses TRBV7-9 and TRBJ1-2; D gene ambiguous. The CDR3 loop spans 15 amino acids. Trimming removed 5 bases at V and 10 bases at J, with 23 bases between. The germline gives CDR1 SEHNR, CDR2 FQNEAQ (reference sequence). CDR3 coding DNA: TGTGCCAGCAGCCGACCCCAAACAGTTTCAGAGGTCTACACCTTC. Residues: CASSRPQTVSEVYTF.

This clone was observed a few times. V gene TRBV28 combines with J gene TRBJ1-2, with 8 positions matching TRBD1. J gave up 1 base and V 6 bases, and 10 bases lay outside the gene matches. CDR1 and CDR2 (germline): MDHEN, SYDVKM. There are 16 residues in the CDR3. CDR3 sequence reads: CASRSAGGAYNYGYTF. CDR3 bases: TGTGCCAGCAGGTCGGCAGGGGGCGCTTATAACTATGGCTACACCTTC.

The chain couples TRBV6-1 to TRBJ2-7; 11 nucleotides agree with TRBD2. From germline, CDR1 is MNHNS and CDR2 SASEGT. This CDR3 comprises 16 residues. Trimming cost V 4 bases and J 3 bases; bases outside gene matches: 8. CDR3 sequence (DNA): TGTGCCAGCAGTGTACGTAGCGGGGGGGCCCACTACGAGCAGTACTTC. Translated: CASSVRSGGAHYEQYF.

The chain recombines TRBV7-2 with TRBJ2-7; possible D gene TRBD1, 6 bases. Germline assignment: CDR1 SGHTA and CDR2 FQGNSA. The CDR3 spans 11 residues. Trimming removed 5 bases from V and 6 bases from J, with 8 bases in between. The CDR3 region is CASSRGIEQYF. The CDR3 region has the DNA TGTGCCAGCAGCAGGGGGATCGAGCAGTACTTC. Combining the CDR3 with reference TRBV7-2 and TRBJ2-7 gives the whole variable domain GAGVSQSPSNKVTEKGKDVELRCDPISGHTALYWYRQSLGQGLEFLIYFQGNSAPDKSGLPSDRFSAERTGGSVSTLTIQRTQQEDSAVYLCASSRGIEQYFGPGTRLTVT.

V usage is TRBV20-1 and J usage is TRBJ2-1, with D hard to call. With 5 bases removed from V and 14 bases from J, the gap between germline ends came to 13 bases. The V gene's germline CDR1 is DFQATT and CDR2 SNEGSKA (reference sequence). The CDR3 sequence is 10 residues long. Written as DNA, the CDR3 is TGCAGTGCTGCCGTCGGGCAAGAGTTCTTC. It yields the protein CSAAVGQEFF.

This rearrangement joins TRBV27 to TRBJ2-7, with D hard to call. The CDR3 has 16 residues. Trimming removed 0 bases at V and 1 base at J, with 13 bases between. Looked up from germline, CDR1 is MNHEY and CDR2 is SMNVEV (reference sequence). This CDR3 is CASSLSGSARSYEQYF. CDR3 DNA: TGTGCCAGCAGTTTATCGGGCAGCGCCCGTTCCTACGAGCAGTACTTC.

CDR3 DNA sequence: TGCGCCAGCAGCCCATTCCAGGCTAATGAAAAACTGTTTTTT. Protein: CASSPFQANEKLFF. V usage is TRBV4-1 and J usage is TRBJ1-4; D is unresolved. CDR1 and CDR2 from the germline V gene are MGHRA and YSYEKL. This CDR3 has 14 residues. V gave up 4 bases and J gave up 3 bases, with 9 bases separating them.

The chain carries TRBV2 and TRBJ1-5, with 8 bases lining up with TRBD1. CDR3 length: 15 residues. CDR1 is SNHLY and CDR2 is FYNNEI in the germline V gene. The junction had 12 bases not matched to a gene; V was cut back by 8 bases and J by 6 bases. CDR3: CASRGGTGSAQPQHF. In nucleotides, the CDR3 is TGTGCCAGCCGGGGAGGGACAGGTAGCGCTCAGCCCCAGCATTTT. Using reference TRBV2 and TRBJ1-5 for the parts outside the CDR3, the full variable domain is EPEVTQTPSHQVTQMGQEVILRCVPISNHLYFYWYRQILGQKVEFLVSFYNNEISEKSEIFDDQFSVERPDGSNFTLKIRSTKLEDSAMYFCASRGGTGSAQPQHFGDGTRLSIL.

V gene TRBV27 combines with J gene TRBJ2-5; TRBD2 matches 13 bases. The J segment lost 4 bases and the V segment lost 6 bases, leaving 5 bases of the junction unmatched. CDR1 and CDR2 (germline): MNHEY, SMNVEV (reference sequence). The CDR3 totals 15 residues. CDR3 region: CASRRLAGGRETQYF. For the CDR3, the DNA is TGTGCCAGCAGGCGACTAGCGGGAGGTAGAGAGACCCAGTACTTC.

CDR3: CASSQQTGTFYEQYF. For the CDR3, the DNA is TGTGCCAGCAGCCAACAGACAGGGACATTTTACGAGCAGTACTTC. This chain joins TRBV14 and TRBJ2-7; TRBD1 matches 7 bases. The germline V gene encodes CDR1 SGHDN and CDR2 FVKESK. With V trimmed by 2 bases and J by 4 bases, 8 bases remained unmatched. CDR3 length: 15 amino acids.

This chain links TRBV7-2 with TRBJ2-1, with D maybe TRBD2 (6 bases). The CDR3 contains 16 residues. With 4 bases removed from V and 7 bases from J, the gap between germline ends came to 20 bases. Germline V CDR1 and CDR2: SGHTA, FQGNSA. The CDR3 region has the DNA TGTGCCAGCAGCTCCCCTTCGTGGGGCCGGGGGAATGAGCAGTTCTTC. This codes for CASSSPSWGRGNEQFF.